Given below is one T cell receptor beta chain in context. V lost 5 bases, J lost 5 bases, and 12 bases stayed unmatched. The CDR3 sequence is 16 residues long. CDR1 is SGHAT, CDR2 FQNNGV, per germline. The sample comes from a study of blood T cell repertoires in COVID-19. Profiled with immunoSEQ multiplex PCR; TCRdb holds only in-frame clones, not every one. Among some 200,000 clones listed, around 82% were seen once. The rearrangement uses TRBV11-2 and TRBJ2-5, with 9 bases lining up with TRBD2. Sequenced: peripheral blood. This receptor was obtained from a woman between 70 and 85 years old with acute or convalescent COVID-19. CDR3 nucleotides: TGTGCCAGCAGCCCAAGGAGGCGGGGGGGATCGGAGACCCAGTACTTC. Residues: CASSPRRRGGSETQYF.